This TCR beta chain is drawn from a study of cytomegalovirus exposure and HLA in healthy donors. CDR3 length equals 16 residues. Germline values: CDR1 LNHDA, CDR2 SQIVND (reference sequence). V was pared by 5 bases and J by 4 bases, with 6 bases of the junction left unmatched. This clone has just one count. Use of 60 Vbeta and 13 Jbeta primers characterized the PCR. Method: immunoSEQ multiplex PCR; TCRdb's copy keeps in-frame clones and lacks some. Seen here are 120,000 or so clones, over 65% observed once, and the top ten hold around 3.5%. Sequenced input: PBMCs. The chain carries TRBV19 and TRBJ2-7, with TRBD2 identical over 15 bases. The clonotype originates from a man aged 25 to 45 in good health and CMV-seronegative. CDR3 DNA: TGTGCCAGTAGTTCCTCCGGGACTAGCGGGAGGTACGAGCAGTACTTC. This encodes CASSSSGTSGRYEQYF.